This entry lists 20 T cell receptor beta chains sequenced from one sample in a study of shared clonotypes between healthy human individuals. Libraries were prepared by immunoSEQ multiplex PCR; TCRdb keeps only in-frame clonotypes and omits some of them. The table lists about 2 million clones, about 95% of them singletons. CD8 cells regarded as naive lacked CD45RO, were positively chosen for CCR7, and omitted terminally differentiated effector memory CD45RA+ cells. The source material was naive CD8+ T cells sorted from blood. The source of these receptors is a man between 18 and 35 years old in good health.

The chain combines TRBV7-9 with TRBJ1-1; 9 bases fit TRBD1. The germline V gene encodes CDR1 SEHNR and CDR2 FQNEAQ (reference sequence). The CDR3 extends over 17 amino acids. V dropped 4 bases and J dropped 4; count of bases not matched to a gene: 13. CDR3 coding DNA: TGTGCCAGCAGCTCAGGGACAGGGAACGGGTTTGGCACTGAAGCTTTCTTT. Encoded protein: CASSSGTGNGFGTEAFF.

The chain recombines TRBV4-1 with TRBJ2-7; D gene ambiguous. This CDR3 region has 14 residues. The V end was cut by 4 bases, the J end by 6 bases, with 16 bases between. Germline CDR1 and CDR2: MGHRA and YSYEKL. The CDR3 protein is CASSPAKSAVEQYF. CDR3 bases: TGCGCCAGCAGCCCCGCGAAGAGCGCCGTCGAGCAGTACTTC.

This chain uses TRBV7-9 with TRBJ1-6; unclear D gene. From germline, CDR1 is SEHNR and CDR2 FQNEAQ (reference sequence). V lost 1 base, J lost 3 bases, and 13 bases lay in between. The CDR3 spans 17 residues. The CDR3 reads CASSLVAGGFYNSPLHF. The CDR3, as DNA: TGTGCCAGCAGCTTAGTAGCAGGCGGGTTCTATAATTCACCCCTCCACTTT.

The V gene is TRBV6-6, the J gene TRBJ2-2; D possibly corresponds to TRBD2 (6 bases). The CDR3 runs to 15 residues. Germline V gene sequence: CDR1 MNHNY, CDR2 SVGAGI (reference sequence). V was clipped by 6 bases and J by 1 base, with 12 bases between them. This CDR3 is CASSPSEGNTGELFF. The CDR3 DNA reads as TGTGCCAGCAGCCCGTCGGAGGGGAACACCGGGGAGCTGTTTTTT.

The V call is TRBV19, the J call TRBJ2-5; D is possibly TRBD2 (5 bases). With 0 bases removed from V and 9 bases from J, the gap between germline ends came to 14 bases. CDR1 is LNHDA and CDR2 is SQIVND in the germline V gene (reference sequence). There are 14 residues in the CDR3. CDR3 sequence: CASSIDLEMEAQYF. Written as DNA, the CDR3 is TGTGCCAGTAGTATAGATCTCGAAATGGAGGCCCAGTACTTC. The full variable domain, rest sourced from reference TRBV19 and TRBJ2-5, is DGGITQSPKYLFRKEGQNVTLSCEQNLNHDAMYWYRQDPGQGLRLIYYSQIVNDFQKGDIAEGYSVSREKKESFPLTVTSAQKNPTAFYLCASSIDLEMEAQYFGPGTRLLVL.

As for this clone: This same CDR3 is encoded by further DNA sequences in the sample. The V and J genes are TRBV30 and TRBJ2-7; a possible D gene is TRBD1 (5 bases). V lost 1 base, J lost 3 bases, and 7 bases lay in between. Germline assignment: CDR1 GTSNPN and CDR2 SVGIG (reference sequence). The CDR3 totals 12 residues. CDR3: CAWSADSYEQYF. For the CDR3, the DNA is TGTGCCTGGAGTGCTGACAGCTACGAGCAGTACTTC. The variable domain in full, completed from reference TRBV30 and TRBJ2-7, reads SQTIHQWPATLVQPVGSPLSLECTVEGTSNPNLYWYRQAAGRGLQLLFYSVGIGQISSEVPQNLSASRPQDRQFILSSKKLLLSDSGFYLCAWSADSYEQYFGPGTRLTVT.

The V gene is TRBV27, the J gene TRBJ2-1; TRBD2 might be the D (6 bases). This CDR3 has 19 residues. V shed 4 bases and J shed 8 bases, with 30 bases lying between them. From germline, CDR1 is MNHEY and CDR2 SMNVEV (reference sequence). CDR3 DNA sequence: TGTGCCAGCAGTTCTTTTTCTCTCCCATCCGGGACTGAAGAGGATGAGCAGTTCTTC. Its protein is CASSSFSLPSGTEEDEQFF.

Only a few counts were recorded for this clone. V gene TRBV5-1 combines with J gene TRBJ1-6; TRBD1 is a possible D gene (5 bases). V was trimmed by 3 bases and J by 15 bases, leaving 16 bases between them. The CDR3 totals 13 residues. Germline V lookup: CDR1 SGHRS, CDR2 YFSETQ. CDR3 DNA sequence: TGCGCCAGCAGCTCAGGGACCGTCGTGGACCTCCACTTT. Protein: CASSSGTVVDLHF.

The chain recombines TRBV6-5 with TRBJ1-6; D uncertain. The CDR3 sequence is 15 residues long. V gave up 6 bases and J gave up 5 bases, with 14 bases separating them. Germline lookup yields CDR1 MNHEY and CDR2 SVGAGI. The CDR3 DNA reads TGTGCCAGCAGGGATAAGAAACTTCATAATTCACCCCTCCACTTT. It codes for CASRDKKLHNSPLHF.

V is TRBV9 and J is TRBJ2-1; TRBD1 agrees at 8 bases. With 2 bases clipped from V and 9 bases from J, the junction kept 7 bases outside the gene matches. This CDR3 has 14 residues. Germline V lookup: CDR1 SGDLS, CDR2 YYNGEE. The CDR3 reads CASSVSSGGTEQFF. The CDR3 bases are TGTGCCAGCAGCGTGTCGTCAGGGGGCACTGAGCAGTTCTTC.

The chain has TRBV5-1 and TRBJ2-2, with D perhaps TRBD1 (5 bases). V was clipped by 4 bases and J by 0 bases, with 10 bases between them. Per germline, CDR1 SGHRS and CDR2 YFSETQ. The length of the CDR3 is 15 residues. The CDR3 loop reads CASSPDMSNTGELFF. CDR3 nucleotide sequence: TGCGCCAGCAGCCCGGACATGTCGAACACCGGGGAGCTGTTTTTT.

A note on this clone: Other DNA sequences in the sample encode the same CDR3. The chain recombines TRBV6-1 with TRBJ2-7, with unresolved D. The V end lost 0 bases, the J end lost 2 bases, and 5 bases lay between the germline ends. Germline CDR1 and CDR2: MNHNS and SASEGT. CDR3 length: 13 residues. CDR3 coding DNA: TGTGCCAGCAGTGAAGCCCCGACCTACGAGCAGTACTTC. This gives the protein CASSEAPTYEQYF.

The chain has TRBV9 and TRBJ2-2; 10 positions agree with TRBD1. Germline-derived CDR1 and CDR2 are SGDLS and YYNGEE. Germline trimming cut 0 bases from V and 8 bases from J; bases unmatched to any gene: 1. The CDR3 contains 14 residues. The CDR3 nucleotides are TGTGCCAGCAGCGTAGGGACAGGGGGAGGGGAGCTGTTTTTT. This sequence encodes CASSVGTGGGELFF.

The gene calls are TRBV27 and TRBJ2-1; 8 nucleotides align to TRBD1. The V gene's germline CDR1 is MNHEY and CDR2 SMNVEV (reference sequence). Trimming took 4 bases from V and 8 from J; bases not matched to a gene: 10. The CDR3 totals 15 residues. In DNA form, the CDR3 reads TGTGCCAGCAGTTCTGACAGGGGCTCTGTCGATGAGCAGTTCTTC. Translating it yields CASSSDRGSVDEQFF.

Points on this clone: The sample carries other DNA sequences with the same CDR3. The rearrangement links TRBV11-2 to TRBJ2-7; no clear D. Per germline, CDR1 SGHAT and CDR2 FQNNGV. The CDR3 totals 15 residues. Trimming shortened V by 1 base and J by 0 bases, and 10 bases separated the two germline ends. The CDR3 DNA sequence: TGTGCCAGCAGCTTAGTACCTATTGACTCCTACGAGCAGTACTTC. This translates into CASSLVPIDSYEQYF. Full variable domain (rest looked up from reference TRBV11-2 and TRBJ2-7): EAGVAQSPRYKIIEKRQSVAFWCNPISGHATLYWYQQILGQGPKLLIQFQNNGVVDDSQLPKDRFSAERLKGVDSTLKIQPAKLEDSAVYLCASSLVPIDSYEQYFGPGTRLTVT.

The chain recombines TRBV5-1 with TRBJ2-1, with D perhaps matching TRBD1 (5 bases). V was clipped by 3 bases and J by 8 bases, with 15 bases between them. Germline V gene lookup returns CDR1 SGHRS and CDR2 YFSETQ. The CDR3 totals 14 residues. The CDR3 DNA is TGCGCCAGCAGCTCCCCCGCAGGGATCGATGAGCAGTTCTTC. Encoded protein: CASSSPAGIDEQFF. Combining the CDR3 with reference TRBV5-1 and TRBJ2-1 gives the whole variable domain KAGVTQTPRYLIKTRGQQVTLSCSPISGHRSVSWYQQTPGQGLQFLFEYFSETQRNKGNFPGRFSGRQFSNSRSEMNVSTLELGDSALYLCASSSPAGIDEQFFGPGTRLTVL.

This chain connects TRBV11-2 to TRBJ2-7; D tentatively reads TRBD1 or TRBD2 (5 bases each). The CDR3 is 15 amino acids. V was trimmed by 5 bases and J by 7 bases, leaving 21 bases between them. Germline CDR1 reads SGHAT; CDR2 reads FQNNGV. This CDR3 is CASSPEGPWSWEQYF. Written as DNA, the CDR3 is TGTGCCAGCAGCCCTGAGGGACCTTGGTCTTGGGAGCAGTACTTC.

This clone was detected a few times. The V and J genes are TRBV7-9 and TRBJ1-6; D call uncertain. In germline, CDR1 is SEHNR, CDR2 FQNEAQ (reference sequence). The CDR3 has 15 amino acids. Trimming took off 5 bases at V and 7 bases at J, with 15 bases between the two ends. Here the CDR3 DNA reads TGTGCCAGCAGCGAAGGGCCGCCCTGGAATTCACCCCTCCACTTT. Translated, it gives CASSEGPPWNSPLHF.

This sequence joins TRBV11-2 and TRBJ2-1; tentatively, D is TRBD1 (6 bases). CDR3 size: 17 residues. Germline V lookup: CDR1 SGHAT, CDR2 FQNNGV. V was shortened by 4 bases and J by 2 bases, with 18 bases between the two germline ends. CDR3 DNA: TGTGCCAGCAGCTCAACCCCCGGGACAAATCCCTACAATGAGCAGTTCTTC. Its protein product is CASSSTPGTNPYNEQFF.

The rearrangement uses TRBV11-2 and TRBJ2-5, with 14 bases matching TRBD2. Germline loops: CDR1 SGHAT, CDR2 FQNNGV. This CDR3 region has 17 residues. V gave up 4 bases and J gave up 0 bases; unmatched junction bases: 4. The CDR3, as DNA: TGTGCCAGCAGCTCGGGACTAGCGGGGGCAAACCAAGAGACCCAGTACTTC. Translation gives CASSSGLAGANQETQYF.